Below are 30 T cell receptor beta chains sequenced from a single sample in a study of T cells in Graves' hyperthyroidism and ophthalmopathy. Amplification targeted TCR beta CDR3 regions from RNA transcripts. HTBI primers were used for first-round RT-PCR of the TCR CDR3. TCRdb fed the multiplex PCR reads into MiXCR, producing one record per CDR3 protein. The sample lists under 300,000 distinct CDR3 sequences, 12% to 15% occurring once. Sequencing input: blood. All receptors derive from a woman between 35 and 50 years old with Graves' hyperthyroidism.

As concerns this clonotype: A single base separates this from a much larger clone, so it may be a read error. V is TRBV28 and J is TRBJ1-2; D remains unclear. Germline V gene data show CDR1 as MDHEN and CDR2 as SYDVKM. This CDR3 spans 12 amino acids. CDR3 residues: CASSYRNYGFTF. The CDR3 nucleotides are TGTGCCAGCAGTTACAGAAACTATGGCTTCACCTTC.

This clonotype was detected ten times or more. This rearrangement joins TRBV29-1 to TRBJ2-5; TRBD2 aligns across 7 bases. CDR3 length: 14 amino acids. CDR1 is SQVTM, CDR2 ANQGSEA, per germline. The V gene end was trimmed by 3 bases and the J gene end by 1 base; junction bases not matched to a gene: 5. DNA for the CDR3: TGCAGCGTTGATGAAGCGGGGTCCCAAGAGACCCAGTACTTC. Its protein product is CSVDEAGSQETQYF.

This clonotype was counted a few times. The limits of the CDR3 on the DNA are not certain, so only TCRdb's listed CDR3 is given. This chain links TRBV29-1 with TRBJ1-2; the tabulated D call, TRBD1, remains unverified against the DNA. Per the germline V gene, CDR1 is SQVTM and CDR2 is ANQGSEA. The CDR3 is 11 residues long, counting both termini. The CDR3 here is CSVATGSSNTF.

This clonotype has a handful of counts. Being one base from a much bigger clone, this may be a read error. The gene calls are TRBV3-1 and TRBJ2-7; D remains ambiguous. Germline V gene data show CDR1 as LGHDT and CDR2 as YNNKEL (reference sequence). The CDR3 sequence is 13 residues long. The V gene lost 0 bases and the J gene lost 6 bases, with 9 bases spanning the gap. In DNA, the CDR3 is TGTGCCAGCAGCCAAGAACCACACTGCGAGCAGTACTTC. Protein product: CASSQEPHCEQYF.

This clonotype was counted ten times or more. The chain uses TRBV7-6 and TRBJ2-1, with a weak D call TRBD2 (6 bases). Germline V CDR1 and CDR2: SGHVS, FNYEAQ. The CDR3 is 12 residues long. The V end was cut by 5 bases, the J end by 10 bases, with 12 bases between. The DNA for the CDR3 is TGTGCCAGCAGCCTGGAGGGGCCCGAGCAGTTCTTC. It codes for CASSLEGPEQFF.

This clonotype was observed many times. The chain has TRBV11-1 and TRBJ2-1; 9 bases agree with TRBD2. The germline gives CDR1 SGHAT, CDR2 FQDESV (reference sequence). After removal of 4 bases from V and 4 bases from J, the junction contained 5 bases not matched to a gene. The CDR3 is 15 amino acids. The DNA for the CDR3 is TGTGCCAGCAGCTCACTAGCGGGTGGTTACAATGAGCAGTTCTTC. This sequence encodes CASSSLAGGYNEQFF.

The chain is built from TRBV28 and TRBJ1-2, with 7 bases that match TRBD1. Germline V gene lookup returns CDR1 MDHEN and CDR2 SYDVKM. CDR3 length: 15 residues. V lost 4 bases and J lost 6; bases outside the gene matches: 11. The CDR3 is CASSWGLKGGHGYTF. The DNA for the CDR3 is TGTGCCAGCAGTTGGGGACTCAAAGGGGGCCATGGCTACACCTTC.

This clonotype was counted many times. The chain has TRBV7-9 and TRBJ2-5; D is unresolved. Germline lookup yields CDR1 SEHNR and CDR2 FQNEAQ (reference sequence). V was clipped by 1 base and J by 2 bases, with 5 bases between them. The length of the CDR3 is 13 residues. The CDR3: CASSLVLQETQYF. DNA of the CDR3: TGTGCCAGCAGCTTAGTCTTGCAAGAGACCCAGTACTTC.

Ten or more counts support this clonotype. This chain connects TRBV7-2 to TRBJ1-5, with D possibly matching TRBD1 (5 bases). The CDR3 has 17 amino acids. V gave up 5 bases and J gave up 0 bases, with 17 bases separating them. Per the germline V gene, CDR1 is SGHTA and CDR2 is FQGNSA. Here the CDR3 reads CASSPFGGAYSNQPQHF. The DNA of the CDR3 is TGTGCCAGCAGCCCCTTCGGGGGAGCTTATAGCAATCAGCCCCAGCATTTT.

This clonotype was detected ten times or more. The rearrangement links TRBV12-3 or TRBV12-4 to TRBJ1-6; D gene ambiguous. CDR3 length equals 13 residues. Trimming took off 1 base at V and 10 bases at J, with 8 bases between the two ends. The CDR3 coding sequence is TGTGCCAGCAGTTTAGTCACCCCCTCACCCCTCCACTTT. Amino acid sequence: CASSLVTPSPLHF.

V and J are TRBV6-1 and TRBJ1-6; TRBD1 matches 11 bases. Trimming removed 6 bases from V and 10 bases from J; junction bases left unmatched: 8. Germline-derived CDR1 and CDR2 are MNHNS and SASEGT. The CDR3 sequence is 15 residues long. CDR3 DNA: TGTGCCAGCAGGAAGGGGACAGGGGGAGGATCACCCCTCCACTTT. Translated: CASRKGTGGGSPLHF.

The table lists this clonotype with many counts. This chain connects TRBV11-2 to TRBJ1-1, with no clear D. Trimming removed 5 bases at V and 10 bases at J, with 11 bases between. The CDR3 has 11 amino acids. From germline, CDR1 is SGHAT and CDR2 FQNNGV. CDR3 in DNA: TGTGCCAGCAGCCCTCGTTCTTCAGCTTTCTTT. It yields the protein CASSPRSSAFF. The whole variable domain, filled in from reference TRBV11-2 and TRBJ1-1, reads EAGVAQSPRYKIIEKRQSVAFWCNPISGHATLYWYQQILGQGPKLLIQFQNNGVVDDSQLPKDRFSAERLKGVDSTLKIQPAKLEDSAVYLCASSPRSSAFFGQGTRLTVV.

This clonotype was picked up a small number of times. The chain links TRBV14 to TRBJ1-2; D possibly corresponds to TRBD1 (6 bases). Trimming took off 4 bases at V and 4 bases at J, with 16 bases between the two ends. CDR3 length: 15 amino acids. The germline gives CDR1 SGHDN, CDR2 FVKESK. The chain's CDR3 is CASSLTNRDIYGYTF. Here the CDR3 DNA reads TGTGCCAGCAGCCTTACAAACCGGGACATCTATGGCTACACCTTC.

The table lists this clonotype with many counts. The chain recombines TRBV6-2 or TRBV6-3 with TRBJ1-5; 7 nucleotides align to TRBD1. V was clipped by 6 bases and J by 5 bases; unmatched bases: 7. The CDR3 is 14 amino acids. CDR1 MNHEY and CDR2 SVGEGT come from the germline V gene. The CDR3 DNA follows: TGTGCCAGCAGCCCTAGGGACAGCTATCAGCCCCAGCATTTT. It specifies CASSPRDSYQPQHF.

This clonotype showed up many times. V is TRBV7-2 and J is TRBJ1-1; the D gene is possibly TRBD1 (6 bases). The CDR3 sequence is 16 residues long. Trimming left V 5 bases short and J 1 base short, with 17 bases between. Germline loops: CDR1 SGHTA, CDR2 FQGNSA. CDR3 protein: CASSPRASGANTEAFF. In DNA, the CDR3 is TGTGCCAGCAGCCCCAGAGCTTCAGGGGCGAACACTGAAGCTTTCTTT.

V is TRBV6-1 and J is TRBJ2-5; D ambiguous. V was trimmed by 3 bases and J by 2 bases, leaving 7 bases between them. The CDR3 extends over 13 amino acids. Germline lookup yields CDR1 MNHNS and CDR2 SASEGT. The CDR3 DNA reads as TGTGCCAGCAGTGACAGTCGGCAAGAGACCCAGTACTTC. This codes for CASSDSRQETQYF.

This clonotype was counted many times. The chain employs TRBV27 and TRBJ2-1; D not resolved. CDR3 length: 13 amino acids. V was pared by 3 bases and J by 6 bases, with 9 bases between. CDR1 MNHEY and CDR2 SMNVEV come from the germline V gene (reference sequence). As DNA, the CDR3 is TGTGCCAGCAGTTTGCGACCCGCCAATGAGCAGTTCTTC. This codes for CASSLRPANEQFF.

Ten or more counts support this clonotype. V gene TRBV11-3 combines with J gene TRBJ2-7, with D possibly being TRBD1 (6 bases). Trimming removed 4 bases from V and 2 bases from J, with 12 bases in between. This CDR3 comprises 14 residues. Germline CDR1 and CDR2: SGHNT and YENEEA. CDR3 residues: CASSSQGAPYEQYF. CDR3 bases: TGTGCCAGCAGCTCACAGGGAGCTCCCTACGAGCAGTACTTC.

The V call is TRBV9, the J call TRBJ1-1; D uncertain. This CDR3 has 13 residues. Germline V gene data show CDR1 as SGDLS and CDR2 as YYNGEE. Trimming removed 4 bases from V and 3 bases from J, with 10 bases in between. CDR3 amino acids: CASSTHTYTEAFF. The CDR3 DNA sequence: TGTGCCAGCAGCACCCACACCTACACTGAAGCTTTCTTT.

This clonotype has at least ten counts. The chain uses TRBV3-1 and TRBJ1-2; D remains unclear. Germline CDR1 and CDR2: LGHDT and YNNKEL (reference sequence). The CDR3 has 12 amino acids. The V end was cut by 0 bases, the J end by 5 bases, with 4 bases between. For the CDR3, the DNA is TGTGCCAGCAGCCAAGATGGATATGGCTACACCTTC. Translating gives CASSQDGYGYTF.

This clonotype has at least ten counts. This sequence joins TRBV11-1 and TRBJ2-1; 10 nucleotides line up with TRBD2. After removal of 1 base from V and 6 bases from J, the junction contained 6 bases not matched to a gene. The CDR3 covers 16 residues. In germline, CDR1 is SGHAT, CDR2 FQDESV (reference sequence). The CDR3 is CASSLDLAGEGNEQFF. CDR3 nucleotide sequence: TGTGCCAGCAGCTTAGACCTAGCGGGAGAAGGCAATGAGCAGTTCTTC.

At least ten counts were recorded for this clonotype. The chain links TRBV28 to TRBJ1-4; no clear D gene. CDR1 and CDR2 from the germline V gene are MDHEN and SYDVKM. The CDR3 loop spans 13 amino acids. Between the trimmed V and J ends, which lost 5 bases and 11 bases, there was a span of 15 bases. CDR3: CASSIYSGGKLFF. The CDR3 region has the DNA TGTGCCAGCAGTATCTACTCAGGAGGCAAACTGTTTTTT. The whole variable domain, remainder taken from reference TRBV28 and TRBJ1-4, is DVKVTQSSRYLVKRTGEKVFLECVQDMDHENMFWYRQDPGLGLRLIYFSYDVKMKEKGDIPEGYSVSREKKERFSLILESASTNQTSMYLCASSIYSGGKLFFGSGTQLSVL.

Turning to this clonotype: At one boundary the junction diverges from the germline segment, which might be a read error. The chain has TRBV5-1 and TRBJ2-7; a possible D gene is TRBD1 (6 bases). The germline V gene encodes CDR1 SGHRS and CDR2 YFSETQ. This CDR3 has 14 residues. The CDR3 region is CDSSFDRGGYEQYF. The CDR3 coding sequence is TGCGACAGCAGCTTTGATAGAGGGGGCTACGAGCAGTACTTC.

This clonotype was seen many times. The rearrangement links TRBV27 to TRBJ1-2; D call uncertain. The CDR3 runs to 14 residues. The germline V gene has CDR1 MNHEY and CDR2 SMNVEV (reference sequence). With 3 bases removed from V and 9 bases from J, the gap between germline ends came to 17 bases. The CDR3: CASSLRPGSVSYTF. The CDR3, as DNA: TGTGCCAGCAGTTTGCGTCCGGGATCAGTGAGCTACACCTTC.

The sample holds a few counts of this clonotype. A much larger clone lies one base from this, so it may be a read error. V usage is TRBV11-2 and J usage is TRBJ1-6, with D tentatively TRBD1 (5 bases). V lost 0 bases and J 0 bases, leaving 12 bases between the germline ends. Per germline, CDR1 SGHAT and CDR2 FQNNGV. The CDR3 contains 18 residues. The CDR3 spells CASSLDAETDSYNSPLHF. CDR3 coding DNA: TGTGCCAGCAGCTTAGATGCCGAGACAGACTCCTATAATTCACCCCTCCACTTT.

This clonotype was counted ten times or more. This chain joins TRBV6-2 or TRBV6-3 and TRBJ2-7; 8 bases fit TRBD2. V shed 6 bases, J shed 3 bases, and the junction held 7 bases outside the gene matches. The CDR3 consists of 14 residues. In germline, CDR1 is MNHEY, CDR2 SVGEGT. The CDR3 spells CASSPSGLNYEQYF. The CDR3 nucleotides read TGTGCCAGCAGCCCTAGCGGGTTAAACTACGAGCAGTACTTC.

This clonotype has only a few counts. The chain recombines TRBV5-4 with TRBJ2-2, with 7 nucleotides matching TRBD2. V gave up 6 bases and J gave up 3 bases; unmatched junction bases: 11. CDR1 is SGHNT, CDR2 YYREEE, per germline (reference sequence). This CDR3 region has 16 residues. DNA for the CDR3: TGTGCCAGCAACCTGAGGCGGGGGAGTTACACCGGGGAGCTGTTTTTT. It yields the protein CASNLRRGSYTGELFF. Based on the CDR3 plus reference TRBV5-4 and TRBJ2-2, the full variable domain is ETGVTQSPTHLIKTRGQQVTLRCSSQSGHNTVSWYQQALGQGPQFIFQYYREEENGRGNFPPRFSGLQFPNYSSELNVNALELDDSALYLCASNLRRGSYTGELFFGEGSRLTVL.

This clonotype has only a few counts. The gene calls are TRBV9 and TRBJ1-2, with 9 bases matching TRBD1. This CDR3 is built from 16 residues. After removal of 3 bases from V and 4 bases from J, the junction contained 10 bases not matched to a gene. The germline CDR1 and CDR2 sequences are SGDLS and YYNGEE. In DNA, the CDR3 is TGTGCCAGCAGCGAGAGCGGACAGGGGACTGCCTATGGCTACACCTTC. Protein product: CASSESGQGTAYGYTF.

In this sample, this clonotype turned up many times. The chain recombines TRBV2 with TRBJ1-3, with TRBD1 matching 10 bases. This CDR3 is built from 17 residues. Germline CDR1 is SNHLY and CDR2 is FYNNEI. V was clipped by 6 bases and J by 4 bases; unmatched bases: 12. The CDR3 coding sequence is TGTGCCAGCAGCTTAAGCGGGACAGGGGCCCGGGGAAACACCATATATTTT. This codes for CASSLSGTGARGNTIYF.

At least ten counts were recorded for this clonotype. J is TRBJ2-2 and V is TRBV6-1, with TRBD2 identical over 11 bases. Unmatched junction bases numbered 12, after V lost 6 bases and J lost 6 bases. This CDR3 region has 17 residues. Germline V gives CDR1 MNHNS, CDR2 SASEGT. CDR3 residues: CASRLTSGNFEAGELFF. The CDR3 region has the DNA TGTGCCAGCAGGTTGACTAGCGGGAACTTCGAAGCCGGGGAGCTGTTTTTT.